These 21 T cell receptor beta chains came from one sample sequenced in a study of T cell responses to AZD1222 COVID-19 vaccine. Clones were sequenced by immunoSEQ multiplex PCR, and TCRdb holds only the in-frame ones, with some missing. The data hold about 120,000 clones, with roughly 90% observed a single time. This material consisted of peripheral blood, taken on day 0 of AZD1222 vaccination. The receptor source for this set is an adult in good health.

The rearrangement links TRBV6-2 or TRBV6-3 to TRBJ2-1, with 14 bases fitting TRBD2. The V segment lost 3 bases and the J segment 7 bases; nucleotides outside the gene matches: 2. The CDR3 has 15 amino acids. In germline, CDR1 is MNHEY, CDR2 SVGEGT. The CDR3 sequence is CASSYRLAGGNEQFF. The DNA for the CDR3 is TGTGCCAGCAGTTATAGACTAGCGGGAGGGAATGAGCAGTTCTTC.

This clone was observed a single time. The chain joins TRBV6-5 to TRBJ2-7; tentatively, D is TRBD1 or TRBD2 (5 bases each). CDR3 length equals 15 residues. V shed 6 bases and J shed 0 bases, with 15 bases lying between them. Germline CDR1 is MNHEY and CDR2 is SVGAGI. This CDR3 is CASRSLRGHSYEQYF. CDR3 coding DNA: TGTGCCAGCAGGTCCCTCCGGGGCCACTCCTACGAGCAGTACTTC.

This clone was seen once. The rearrangement joins TRBV7-9 to TRBJ2-1; no clear D gene. Germline CDR1 and CDR2: SEHNR and FQNEAQ (reference sequence). The germline V and J ends were trimmed by 3 bases and 2 bases, with 8 bases remaining between them. The CDR3 has 14 amino acids. The CDR3 DNA reads as TGTGCCAGCAGCTTTTCAACTGCCTACAATGAGCAGTTCTTC. It yields the protein CASSFSTAYNEQFF.

This clone showed up just once. The chain carries TRBV27 and TRBJ1-2; D may be TRBD1 (5 bases). The CDR3 is 12 amino acids. V was shortened by 3 bases and J by 7 bases, with 9 bases between the two germline ends. The germline CDR1 and CDR2 sequences are MNHEY and SMNVEV (reference sequence). CDR3 loop: CASSFVGGGYTF. For the CDR3, the DNA is TGTGCCAGCAGTTTCGTGGGGGGTGGCTACACCTTC.

The rearrangement uses TRBV5-4 and TRBJ2-7; TRBD2 matches 12 bases. CDR3 length equals 15 residues. The germline gives CDR1 SGHNT, CDR2 YYREEE (reference sequence). The V and J ends lost 4 bases and 1 base, in that order; junction bases with no gene match: 3. The CDR3 nucleotides are TGTGCCAGCAGCGTTGGACTAGCGGGGTCCTACGAGCAGTACTTC. It translates to CASSVGLAGSYEQYF. Filled out from reference TRBV5-4 and TRBJ2-7, the complete variable domain reads ETGVTQSPTHLIKTRGQQVTLRCSSQSGHNTVSWYQQALGQGPQFIFQYYREEENGRGNFPPRFSGLQFPNYSSELNVNALELDDSALYLCASSVGLAGSYEQYFGPGTRLTVT.

This clone was recorded a few times. V gene TRBV7-2 combines with J gene TRBJ1-1; D remains unclear. V lost 5 bases, J lost 10 bases, and 14 bases lay in between. The CDR3 is made up of 12 amino acids. CDR1 is SGHTA and CDR2 is FQGNSA in the germline V gene. The CDR3 bases are TGTGCCAGCAGCACGCGGACCGAGCCAGCTTTCTTT. This codes for CASSTRTEPAFF.

The rearrangement uses TRBV2 and TRBJ2-3, with 7 positions matching TRBD2. The germline V gene has CDR1 SNHLY and CDR2 FYNNEI. Unmatched junction bases numbered 8, after V lost 5 bases and J lost 0 bases. The CDR3 contains 16 residues. DNA for the CDR3: TGTGCCAGCAGTTCCTTTAGCGGGTTTAGCACAGATACGCAGTATTTT. Protein sequence: CASSSFSGFSTDTQYF.

V and J are TRBV18 and TRBJ2-5; the D gene is possibly TRBD1 (5 bases). The CDR3 runs 15 residues. Between the trimmed V and J ends, which lost 2 bases and 2 bases, there was a span of 12 bases. From germline, CDR1 is KGHSH and CDR2 LQKENI. CDR3 nucleotides: TGTGCCAGCTCACCATCGCAGGGATCACAAGAGACCCAGTACTTC. It codes for CASSPSQGSQETQYF.

The chain combines TRBV6-4 with TRBJ2-3; 12 bases align to TRBD2. This CDR3 region has 18 residues. The V gene end was trimmed by 5 bases and the J gene end by 3 bases; junction bases not matched to a gene: 12. The germline gives CDR1 MRHNA, CDR2 SNTAGT. In nucleotides, the CDR3 is TGTGCCAGCAGTCCATCCTCGACTAGCGGGAGCTCGACAGATACGCAGTATTTT. Its translation is CASSPSSTSGSSTDTQYF.

The chain couples TRBV24-1 to TRBJ1-2; TRBD1 matches 7 bases. This CDR3 is built from 13 residues. V trimming: 5 bases; J trimming: 4 bases; junction bases outside the gene matches: 3. In germline, CDR1 is KGHDR, CDR2 SFDVKD. The CDR3 is CATSVGDSYGYTF. DNA for the CDR3: TGTGCCACCAGTGTTGGGGACAGCTATGGCTACACCTTC.

The chain employs TRBV27 and TRBJ2-2; 9 bases align to TRBD1. The CDR3 runs to 16 residues. V dropped 2 bases and J dropped 6; count of bases not matched to a gene: 7. Germline V gene data show CDR1 as MNHEY and CDR2 as SMNVEV (reference sequence). The CDR3 sequence is CASSLPDRGVSGELFF. CDR3 bases: TGTGCCAGCAGTTTACCAGACAGGGGGGTATCCGGGGAGCTGTTTTTT.

The genes are TRBV15 and TRBJ1-1, with TRBD1 as a possible D gene (6 bases). Trimming cost V 3 bases and J 0 bases, with 11 bases left between them. Germline CDR1 LNHNV, CDR2 YYDKDF (reference sequence). The CDR3 is 15 amino acids. The CDR3 DNA sequence: TGTGCCACCAGCAGCTGGACAGAGATGAACACTGAAGCTTTCTTT. Amino acids: CATSSWTEMNTEAFF.

This clone was detected only a few times. V usage is TRBV28 and J usage is TRBJ2-7; D possibly uses TRBD1 or TRBD2 (5 bases each). Germline CDR1 is MDHEN and CDR2 is SYDVKM. Trimming removed 2 bases at V and 3 bases at J, with 14 bases between. The CDR3 has 15 residues. The CDR3 DNA follows: TGTGCCAGCAGTTTAAATTCGGGGCCACTCTACGAGCAGTACTTC. It translates to CASSLNSGPLYEQYF.

This chain connects TRBV19 to TRBJ1-1; 7 bases align to TRBD1. This CDR3 contains 18 residues. J was trimmed by 1 base and V by 10 bases; bases with no gene match: 21. CDR1 is LNHDA, CDR2 SQIVND, per germline (reference sequence). CDR3 coding DNA: TGTGCCACCCAGTCAAGTAGGTTACAGGGGAAAACGAACACTGAAGCTTTCTTT. It translates to CATQSSRLQGKTNTEAFF.

This chain links TRBV30 with TRBJ1-4, with D perhaps matching TRBD1 (6 bases). Trimming left V 0 bases short and J 1 base short, with 15 bases between. Germline V gene data show CDR1 as GTSNPN and CDR2 as SVGIG (reference sequence). CDR3 length: 17 residues. CDR3 in amino acids: CAWSVSGDWETNEKLFF. For the CDR3, the DNA is TGTGCCTGGAGTGTATCAGGGGACTGGGAAACTAATGAAAAACTGTTTTTT.

This clone was recorded a few times. J is TRBJ1-2 and V is TRBV2; a weak D match, TRBD1 (5 bases). Germline-derived CDR1 and CDR2 are SNHLY and FYNNEI. The V gene lost 7 bases and the J gene lost 8 bases, with 11 bases spanning the gap. The CDR3 consists of 11 residues. The DNA for the CDR3 is TGTGCCAGCAAGGGGCTGCGGGGCTACACCTTC. This translates into CASKGLRGYTF.

The count of this clone is one. This chain uses TRBV11-3 with TRBJ2-1; the match to TRBD2 covers 8 bases. This CDR3 has 15 residues. Trimming took 5 bases from V and 5 from J; bases not matched to a gene: 8. Germline assignment: CDR1 SGHNT and CDR2 YENEEA. Written as DNA, the CDR3 is TGTGCCAGCAGCCTCTCCCTAGCGGGTAACAATGAGCAGTTCTTC. It encodes CASSLSLAGNNEQFF.

The rearrangement uses TRBV24-1 and TRBJ1-2, with D maybe TRBD1 (5 bases). V was clipped by 6 bases and J by 8 bases, with 15 bases between them. The CDR3 is 13 residues long. Germline-derived CDR1 and CDR2 are KGHDR and SFDVKD. CDR3 DNA sequence: TGTGCCACCAGTACCTCAGGGTCGGGCGGCTACACCTTC. Translated: CATSTSGSGGYTF.

The gene calls are TRBV29-1 and TRBJ2-7; the D gene could be TRBD1 or TRBD2 (5 bases each). Germline V gene sequence: CDR1 SQVTM, CDR2 ANQGSEA. CDR3 length: 12 amino acids. The CDR3 region is CRRDGSTYEQYF. For the CDR3, the DNA is TGCAGGAGGGACGGCAGTACCTACGAGCAGTACTTC.

V usage is TRBV18 and J usage is TRBJ2-3, with D possibly being TRBD1 (6 bases). Looked up from germline, CDR1 is KGHSH and CDR2 is LQKENI. The CDR3 is 17 amino acids. V was shortened by 1 base and J by 0 bases, with 14 bases between the two germline ends. This CDR3 is CASSPRITGISTDTQYF. CDR3 sequence (DNA): TGTGCCAGCTCACCACGCATTACAGGGATTAGCACAGATACGCAGTATTTT.

The gene calls are TRBV7-8 and TRBJ2-4; D is uncertain. The germline CDR1 and CDR2 sequences are SGHVS and FQNEAQ. Trimming removed 1 base at V and 1 base at J, with 2 bases between. This CDR3 spans 13 amino acids. CDR3: CASSLGAKNIQYF. The DNA of the CDR3 is TGTGCCAGCAGCTTAGGTGCCAAAAACATTCAGTACTTC.